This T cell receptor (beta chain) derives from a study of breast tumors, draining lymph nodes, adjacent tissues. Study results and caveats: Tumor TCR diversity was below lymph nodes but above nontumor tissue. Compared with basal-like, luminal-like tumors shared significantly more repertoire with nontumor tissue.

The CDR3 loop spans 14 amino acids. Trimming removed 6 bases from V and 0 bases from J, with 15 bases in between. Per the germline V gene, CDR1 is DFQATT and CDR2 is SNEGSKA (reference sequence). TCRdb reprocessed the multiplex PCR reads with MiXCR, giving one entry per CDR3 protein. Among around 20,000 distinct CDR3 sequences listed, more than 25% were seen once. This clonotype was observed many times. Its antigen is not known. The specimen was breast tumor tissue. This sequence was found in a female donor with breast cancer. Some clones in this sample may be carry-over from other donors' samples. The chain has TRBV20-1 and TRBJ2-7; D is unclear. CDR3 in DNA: TGCAGTGCCCGGAGAGCGTCCAGCTCCTACGAGCAGTACTTC. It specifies CSARRASSSYEQYF.